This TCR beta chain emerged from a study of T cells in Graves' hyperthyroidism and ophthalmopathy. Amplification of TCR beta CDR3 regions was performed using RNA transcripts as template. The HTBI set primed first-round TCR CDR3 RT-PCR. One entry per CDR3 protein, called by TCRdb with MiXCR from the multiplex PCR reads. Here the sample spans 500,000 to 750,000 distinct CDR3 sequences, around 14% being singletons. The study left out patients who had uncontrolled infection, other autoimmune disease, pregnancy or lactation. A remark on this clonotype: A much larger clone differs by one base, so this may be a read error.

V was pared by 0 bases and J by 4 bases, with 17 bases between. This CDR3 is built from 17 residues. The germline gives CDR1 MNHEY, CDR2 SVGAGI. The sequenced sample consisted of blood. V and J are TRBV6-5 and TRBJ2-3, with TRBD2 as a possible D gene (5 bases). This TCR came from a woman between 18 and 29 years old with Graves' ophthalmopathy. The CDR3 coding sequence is TGTGCCAGCAGTTACTCGATATTGGTGGGAGCTGCAGATACGCAGTATTTT. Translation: CASSYSILVGAADTQYF.